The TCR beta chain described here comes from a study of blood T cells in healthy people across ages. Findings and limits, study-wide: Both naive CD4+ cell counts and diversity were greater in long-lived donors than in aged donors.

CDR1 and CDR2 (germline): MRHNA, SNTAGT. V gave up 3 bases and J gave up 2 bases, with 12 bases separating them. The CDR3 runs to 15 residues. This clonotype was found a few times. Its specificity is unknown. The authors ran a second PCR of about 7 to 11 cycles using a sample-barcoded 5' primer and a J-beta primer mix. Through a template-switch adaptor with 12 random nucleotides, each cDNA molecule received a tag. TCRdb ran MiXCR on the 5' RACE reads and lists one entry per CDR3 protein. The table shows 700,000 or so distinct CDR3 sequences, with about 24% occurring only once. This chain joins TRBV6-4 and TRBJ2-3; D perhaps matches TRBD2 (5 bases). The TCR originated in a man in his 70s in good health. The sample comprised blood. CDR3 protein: CASSDPGLPTDTQYF. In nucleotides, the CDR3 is TGTGCCAGCAGTGATCCCGGACTCCCCACAGATACGCAGTATTTT.